The rows below give T cell receptor beta chains drawn from one sample of a study of Graves' ophthalmopathy and Graves' hyperthyroidism. TCRdb reprocessed the multiplex PCR reads with MiXCR, giving one entry per CDR3 protein. The sample gives some 150,000 distinct CDR3 sequences, 35% to 50% of which show up once; 7.5% to 10% is in the top ten. The sample was peripheral blood. Receptors originate from a man aged 25 to 40 with Graves' ophthalmopathy. Both conserved end residues are part of each CDR3. A D gene is named only where the DNA matches it firmly. Where a row states a size, it is once, few, many or the class of an expanded clone; other rows omit it.

CDR3 protein	CDR3 DNA	J gene	V gene	D gene	clone size
CASSEGGLQGITDTQYF	TGTGCCAGCAGTGAAGGGGGGCTACAGGGGATCACAGATACGCAGTATTTT	TRBJ2-3	TRBV6-1	TRBD1	many
CSARVAGWRETQYF	TGCAGTGCTAGAGTCGCCGGTTGGAGAGAGACCCAGTACTTC	TRBJ2-5	TRBV20-1	.	many
CASSMRRDRYGYTF	TGTGCCAGTAGTATGAGACGGGACCGCTATGGCTACACCTTC	TRBJ1-2	TRBV19	.	many
CASGLEGVLSTDTQYF	TGTGCTAGTGGTTTGGAAGGGGTTTTGAGCACAGATACGCAGTATTTT	TRBJ2-3	TRBV12-5	.	many
CATSDLGTEAFF	TGTGCCACCAGTGATCTGGGGACTGAAGCTTTCTTT	TRBJ1-1	TRBV24-1	.	once
CASSRTDRLAKNIQYF	TGTGCCAGCAGCCGTACCGACAGATTAGCCAAAAACATTCAGTACTTC	TRBJ2-4	TRBV28	.	many
CASSYSIPSGWNTEAFF	TGTGCCAGCAGTTACTCGATTCCCTCAGGCTGGAACACTGAAGCTTTCTTT	TRBJ1-1	TRBV6-5	.	.
CSVDQIGANYGYTF	TGCAGCGTTGACCAAATTGGGGCTAACTATGGCTACACCTTC	TRBJ1-2	TRBV29-1	.	many
CASSYSGFGVTGELFF	TGTGCCAGCAGTTACTCCGGGTTCGGGGTGACCGGGGAGCTGTTTTTT	TRBJ2-2	TRBV28	.	few
CASSFQWSTSGSGTDTQYF	TGTGCCAGCAGTTTTCAATGGTCCACTAGCGGGAGCGGCACAGATACGCAGTATTTT	TRBJ2-3	TRBV12-3/TRBV12-4	TRBD2	many
CASSLGPIIAEAFF	TGCGCCAGCAGCTTGGGGCCGATAATTGCTGAAGCTTTCTTT	TRBJ1-1	TRBV5-1	.	.
CASAPLPYEQYF	TGTGCCAGCGCCCCCTTGCCCTACGAGCAGTACTTC	TRBJ2-7	TRBV12-3/TRBV12-4	.	many
CASSPPYDGELFF	TGTGCCAGCAGCCCCCCTTATGATGGGGAGCTGTTTTTT	TRBJ2-2	TRBV11-2	.	many
CASSPPPLNEQYF	TGTGCCAGCAGTCCCCCCCCTTTAAACGAGCAGTACTTC	TRBJ2-7	TRBV28	.	.
CASSPQSGHSGNTIYF	TGTGCCAGCTCACCGCAATCAGGCCACTCTGGAAACACCATATATTTT	TRBJ1-3	TRBV18	.	many
CASSLTQETQYF	TGTGCCAGCAGTTTAACACAAGAGACCCAGTACTTC	TRBJ2-5	TRBV28	.	few
CASSLTSGLATNTGELFF	TGTGCCAGCAGTCTCACTTCCGGACTAGCGACCAACACCGGGGAGCTGTTTTTT	TRBJ2-2	TRBV6-2/TRBV6-3	TRBD2	many
CASTRDSSYEQYF	TGTGCCAGCACCCGGGACAGTTCCTACGAGCAGTACTTC	TRBJ2-7	TRBV12-3/TRBV12-4	TRBD1	many
CATAPGLAGGKSYEQYF	TGTGCCACGGCTCCGGGACTAGCGGGAGGGAAATCCTACGAGCAGTACTTC	TRBJ2-7	TRBV10-3	TRBD2	.
CASSHTPIIYGYTF	TGTGCCAGCAGCCATACCCCGATCATCTATGGCTACACCTTC	TRBJ1-2	TRBV7-2	.	many
CASSESTRGREPQHF	TGCGCCAGCAGTGAGTCGACGCGGGGGAGGGAGCCCCAGCATTTT	TRBJ1-5	TRBV10-2	.	.
CASSPRDYHYEQYF	TGTGCCAGCAGTCCCCGTGACTACCACTACGAGCAGTACTTC	TRBJ2-7	TRBV12-3/TRBV12-4	.	many
CASSLEVSNTGELFF	TGCGCCAGCAGCTTGGAGGTTTCGAACACCGGGGAGCTGTTTTTT	TRBJ2-2	TRBV5-1	.	.